Below, 24 T cell receptor beta chains from the same sample are listed, as sequenced in a study of T cell responses to AZD1222 COVID-19 vaccine (dated by TCRdb to the early 2020s). The time point label on this specimen signifies: about 28 days (+/-7) after the second vaccine dose. Libraries were built with the immunoSEQ multiplex PCR assay. The source is immuneACCESS, and TCRdb retained only in-frame sequences with V and J called. Part of the clones is not carried over; for the studies checked, unresolved V genes explain less than half of this, and the remainder is unexplained. Within this sample are about 120,000 clones, with more than 65% of them counted one time only. Clones ranked in the top ten supply about 25% of the sample. The sequencing here drew on peripheral blood, taken 28 days after the second AZD1222 dose. The receptor set was obtained from an adult who received the AZD1222 COVID-19 vaccine.

The rearrangement joins TRBV7-9 to TRBJ1-1; D is unclear. Trimming left V 5 bases short and J 0 bases short, with 13 bases between. CDR1 is SEHNR, CDR2 FQNEAQ, per germline (reference sequence). The CDR3 runs 15 residues. The CDR3 DNA is TGTGCCAGCAGCCCATTTGGAGGAGTGAACACTGAAGCTTTCTTT. It yields the protein CASSPFGGVNTEAFF.

The chain joins TRBV10-3 to TRBJ2-5; 8 nucleotides agree with TRBD2. The germline V gene has CDR1 ENHRY and CDR2 SYGVKD. Trimming cost V 6 bases and J 2 bases; bases outside gene matches: 8. The length of the CDR3 is 15 residues. In DNA, the CDR3 is TGTGCCATCAGGCCCTCGGGCGGGGGGCAAGAGACCCAGTACTTC. Translation: CAIRPSGGGQETQYF.

The chain combines TRBV24-1 with TRBJ2-2, with D perhaps assigned TRBD1 or TRBD2 (5 bases each). CDR1 is KGHDR, CDR2 SFDVKD, per germline. V lost 4 bases, J lost 7 bases, and 15 bases lay in between. The CDR3 length is 15 residues. The CDR3 nucleotides are TGTGCCACCAGTGACCCCGGGACGAATTACGGGGAGCTGTTTTTT. Its translation: CATSDPGTNYGELFF.

V and J are TRBV7-9 and TRBJ2-2; 8 bases match TRBD2. CDR3 length: 16 amino acids. V gave up 1 base and J gave up 4 bases; unmatched junction bases: 5. Germline V gene data show CDR1 as SEHNR and CDR2 as FQNEAQ (reference sequence). This chain's CDR3 is CASSLGTSRPTGELFF. The CDR3 region has the DNA TGTGCCAGCAGCTTAGGGACTAGCAGACCCACCGGGGAGCTGTTTTTT.

V usage is TRBV10-3 and J usage is TRBJ1-1; D is unresolved. The CDR3 has 14 amino acids. CDR1 and CDR2 from the germline V gene are ENHRY and SYGVKD. Trimming took off 6 bases at V and 2 bases at J, with 13 bases between the two ends. CDR3 DNA: TGTGCCATCAGGGTGACTGCTTTCAACACTGAAGCTTTCTTT. Translated: CAIRVTAFNTEAFF.

The chain is built from TRBV7-2 and TRBJ1-5, with 9 bases matching TRBD1. From germline, CDR1 is SGHTA and CDR2 FQGNSA. The CDR3 length is 13 residues. Losses at the gene ends were 6 bases for V and 8 bases for J; bases not matched to a gene: 5. The CDR3: CASSPDRGEPQHF. The CDR3, as DNA: TGTGCCAGCAGTCCGGACAGGGGAGAGCCCCAGCATTTT.

This sequence joins TRBV5-1 and TRBJ1-2, with D uncertain. Germline V lookup: CDR1 SGHRS, CDR2 YFSETQ. The CDR3 is 12 amino acids. The V and J ends lost 0 bases and 2 bases respectively, with 2 bases between them. CDR3: CASSLGNYGYTF. The CDR3 coding sequence is TGCGCCAGCAGCTTGGGGAACTATGGCTACACCTTC.

In nucleotides, the CDR3 is TGCGCCAGCAGTGATGGGCGGGGGCGTACCTACAATGAGCAGTTCTTC. Its protein product is CASSDGRGRTYNEQFF. V usage is TRBV10-1 and J usage is TRBJ2-1, with TRBD2 as a possible D gene (7 bases). This CDR3 is built from 16 residues. Deletions cut 3 bases from V and 2 bases from J, with 14 bases between. CDR1 is WNHNN and CDR2 is SYGVQD in the germline V gene (reference sequence).

The rearrangement uses TRBV6-5 and TRBJ1-1, with D hard to call. Germline CDR1 is MNHEY and CDR2 is SVGAGI. V lost 7 bases and J 0 bases, leaving 9 bases between the germline ends. The CDR3 is 13 residues long. The CDR3 loop reads CASTSRVNTEAFF. CDR3 nucleotide sequence: TGTGCCAGCACCTCAAGGGTGAACACTGAAGCTTTCTTT.

The gene calls are TRBV20-1 and TRBJ2-3; 7 nucleotides match TRBD2. There are 16 residues in the CDR3. The ends lost 3 bases at V and 0 bases at J; junction bases unmatched: 9. Germline CDR1 is DFQATT and CDR2 is SNEGSKA (reference sequence). Here the CDR3 DNA reads TGCAGTGCTAGTTGGGGGGGAGGGGCTAGCACAGATACGCAGTATTTT. As protein: CSASWGGGASTDTQYF.

Only one count was recorded for this clone. The chain recombines TRBV6-1 with TRBJ2-7, with D perhaps TRBD2 (6 bases). Germline lookup yields CDR1 MNHNS and CDR2 SASEGT. V shed 3 bases and J shed 4 bases, with 13 bases lying between them. This CDR3 spans 14 amino acids. The CDR3 spells CASSEEGTEYEQYF. DNA for the CDR3: TGTGCCAGCAGTGAGGAGGGTACGGAATACGAGCAGTACTTC.

The rearrangement uses TRBV9 and TRBJ1-4; D remains unclear. The CDR3 is made up of 15 amino acids. CDR1 is SGDLS, CDR2 YYNGEE, per germline. V was shortened by 7 bases and J by 0 bases, with 13 bases between the two germline ends. In DNA form, the CDR3 reads TGTGCCAGCGCGCCCCCCGCCGCAACTAATGAAAAACTGTTTTTT. Amino acids: CASAPPAATNEKLFF.

This clone was seen a single time. The chain couples TRBV5-6 to TRBJ1-3; possible D gene TRBD1, 5 bases. CDR3 length: 15 amino acids. Trimming cost V 4 bases and J 7 bases, with 18 bases left between them. The germline V gene encodes CDR1 SGHDT and CDR2 YYEEEE. CDR3 in DNA: TGTGCCAGCAGCCCTGGGACTCTTGGGAGGAACACCATATATTTT. This codes for CASSPGTLGRNTIYF.

The gene calls are TRBV4-3 and TRBJ1-6, with TRBD1 as a possible D gene (5 bases). The CDR3 is 15 residues long. The V and J ends lost 1 base and 4 bases respectively, with 8 bases between them. Germline loops: CDR1 LGHNA, CDR2 YSLEER. The CDR3 DNA reads TGCGCCAGCAGCCAAGTGAGACAGTATAATTCACCCCTCCACTTT. This codes for CASSQVRQYNSPLHF.

The V gene is TRBV5-4, the J gene TRBJ2-3; 7 nucleotides agree with TRBD2. CDR3 length: 14 residues. The junction had 4 bases not matched to a gene; V was cut back by 4 bases and J by 2 bases. Germline V CDR1 and CDR2: SGHNT, YYREEE (reference sequence). The CDR3 DNA reads as TGTGCCAGCAGCCCAGCGGGGATCACAGATACGCAGTATTTT. Its translation: CASSPAGITDTQYF.

The chain employs TRBV5-1 and TRBJ2-3; tentative D call: TRBD1 (6 bases). Trimming cost V 0 bases and J 0 bases, with 17 bases left between them. Germline V gene sequence: CDR1 SGHRS, CDR2 YFSETQ. This CDR3 comprises 18 residues. The CDR3 region is CASSLDGGQSLSTDTQYF. CDR3 nucleotides: TGCGCCAGCAGCTTGGATGGCGGACAGAGCCTTAGCACAGATACGCAGTATTTT.

This clone was picked up a small number of times. The J gene is TRBJ1-5, the V gene TRBV24-1, with D unclear. The CDR3 consists of 11 residues. Trimming took off 7 bases at V and 6 bases at J, with 6 bases between the two ends. Germline V gene data show CDR1 as KGHDR and CDR2 as SFDVKD. Here the CDR3 reads CATRMCQPQHF. The CDR3 DNA sequence: TGTGCCACCAGAATGTGTCAGCCCCAGCATTTT.

This chain joins TRBV28 and TRBJ2-7; unclear D gene. CDR1 and CDR2 (germline): MDHEN, SYDVKM. There are 12 residues in the CDR3. Between the trimmed V and J ends, which lost 3 bases and 2 bases, there was a span of 5 bases. CDR3 in amino acids: CASSFFPYEQYF. The CDR3 nucleotides are TGTGCCAGCAGTTTTTTTCCCTACGAGCAGTACTTC.

The V gene is TRBV5-5, the J gene TRBJ1-5; no clear D gene. The germline gives CDR1 SGHKS, CDR2 YYEKEE (reference sequence). CDR3 length: 14 amino acids. With 0 bases removed from V and 6 bases from J, the gap between germline ends came to 10 bases. The CDR3 is CASSLDVGFQPQHF. The CDR3, as DNA: TGTGCCAGCAGCTTGGATGTTGGATTTCAGCCCCAGCATTTT.

The chain links TRBV11-2 to TRBJ1-5, with D unresolved. In germline, CDR1 is SGHAT, CDR2 FQNNGV. CDR3 length: 13 amino acids. The V and J ends lost 2 bases and 3 bases respectively, with 5 bases between them. Here the CDR3 DNA reads TGTGCCAGCAGCTTAACGGACAATCAGCCCCAGCATTTT. It is translated as CASSLTDNQPQHF.

The chain couples TRBV7-9 to TRBJ1-2; D gene unclear. The V gene's germline CDR1 is SEHNR and CDR2 FQNEAQ (reference sequence). Trimming removed 2 bases from V and 8 bases from J, with 9 bases in between. The CDR3 consists of 12 residues. CDR3 protein: CASSLRNEGYTF. The CDR3 nucleotides read TGTGCCAGCAGCTTAAGAAATGAAGGCTACACCTTC.

The chain combines TRBV19 with TRBJ2-2, with 12 bases that match TRBD2. CDR3 length: 18 amino acids. The germline V gene encodes CDR1 LNHDA and CDR2 SQIVND (reference sequence). Losses at the gene ends were 6 bases for V and 4 bases for J; bases not matched to a gene: 12. CDR3 sequence: CASSPIPLAGGPTGELFF. As DNA, the CDR3 is TGTGCCAGTAGCCCCATCCCGCTAGCGGGGGGGCCCACCGGGGAGCTGTTTTTT.

V gene TRBV6-5 combines with J gene TRBJ1-3, with D possibly matching TRBD1 (6 bases). Germline CDR1 is MNHEY and CDR2 is SVGAGI. The CDR3 is 14 residues long. Trimming cost V 7 bases and J 4 bases, with 14 bases left between them. CDR3 nucleotide sequence: TGTGCCAGCATGAGGGGGGTTGGGGGAAACACCATATATTTT. It specifies CASMRGVGGNTIYF.

The V and J genes are TRBV12-3 or TRBV12-4 and TRBJ1-3; D is unclear. This CDR3 has 13 residues. V lost 8 bases, J lost 0 bases, and 8 bases lay in between. This chain's CDR3 is CASGKNSGNTIYF. The CDR3 nucleotides are TGTGCCAGCGGAAAAAACTCTGGAAACACCATATATTTT.